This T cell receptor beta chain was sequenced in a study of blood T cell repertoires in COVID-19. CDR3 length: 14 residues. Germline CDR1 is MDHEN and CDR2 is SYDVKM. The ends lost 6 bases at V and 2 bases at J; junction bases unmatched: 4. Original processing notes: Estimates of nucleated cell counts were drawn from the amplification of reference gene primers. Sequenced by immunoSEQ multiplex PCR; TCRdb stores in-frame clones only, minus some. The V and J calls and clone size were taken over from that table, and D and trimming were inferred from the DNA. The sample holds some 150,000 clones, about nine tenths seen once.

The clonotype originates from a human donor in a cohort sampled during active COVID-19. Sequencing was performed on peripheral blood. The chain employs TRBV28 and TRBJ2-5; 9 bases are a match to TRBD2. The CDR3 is CASRFLAGQETQYF. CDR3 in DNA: TGTGCCAGCAGGTTCCTAGCGGGACAAGAGACCCAGTACTTC.